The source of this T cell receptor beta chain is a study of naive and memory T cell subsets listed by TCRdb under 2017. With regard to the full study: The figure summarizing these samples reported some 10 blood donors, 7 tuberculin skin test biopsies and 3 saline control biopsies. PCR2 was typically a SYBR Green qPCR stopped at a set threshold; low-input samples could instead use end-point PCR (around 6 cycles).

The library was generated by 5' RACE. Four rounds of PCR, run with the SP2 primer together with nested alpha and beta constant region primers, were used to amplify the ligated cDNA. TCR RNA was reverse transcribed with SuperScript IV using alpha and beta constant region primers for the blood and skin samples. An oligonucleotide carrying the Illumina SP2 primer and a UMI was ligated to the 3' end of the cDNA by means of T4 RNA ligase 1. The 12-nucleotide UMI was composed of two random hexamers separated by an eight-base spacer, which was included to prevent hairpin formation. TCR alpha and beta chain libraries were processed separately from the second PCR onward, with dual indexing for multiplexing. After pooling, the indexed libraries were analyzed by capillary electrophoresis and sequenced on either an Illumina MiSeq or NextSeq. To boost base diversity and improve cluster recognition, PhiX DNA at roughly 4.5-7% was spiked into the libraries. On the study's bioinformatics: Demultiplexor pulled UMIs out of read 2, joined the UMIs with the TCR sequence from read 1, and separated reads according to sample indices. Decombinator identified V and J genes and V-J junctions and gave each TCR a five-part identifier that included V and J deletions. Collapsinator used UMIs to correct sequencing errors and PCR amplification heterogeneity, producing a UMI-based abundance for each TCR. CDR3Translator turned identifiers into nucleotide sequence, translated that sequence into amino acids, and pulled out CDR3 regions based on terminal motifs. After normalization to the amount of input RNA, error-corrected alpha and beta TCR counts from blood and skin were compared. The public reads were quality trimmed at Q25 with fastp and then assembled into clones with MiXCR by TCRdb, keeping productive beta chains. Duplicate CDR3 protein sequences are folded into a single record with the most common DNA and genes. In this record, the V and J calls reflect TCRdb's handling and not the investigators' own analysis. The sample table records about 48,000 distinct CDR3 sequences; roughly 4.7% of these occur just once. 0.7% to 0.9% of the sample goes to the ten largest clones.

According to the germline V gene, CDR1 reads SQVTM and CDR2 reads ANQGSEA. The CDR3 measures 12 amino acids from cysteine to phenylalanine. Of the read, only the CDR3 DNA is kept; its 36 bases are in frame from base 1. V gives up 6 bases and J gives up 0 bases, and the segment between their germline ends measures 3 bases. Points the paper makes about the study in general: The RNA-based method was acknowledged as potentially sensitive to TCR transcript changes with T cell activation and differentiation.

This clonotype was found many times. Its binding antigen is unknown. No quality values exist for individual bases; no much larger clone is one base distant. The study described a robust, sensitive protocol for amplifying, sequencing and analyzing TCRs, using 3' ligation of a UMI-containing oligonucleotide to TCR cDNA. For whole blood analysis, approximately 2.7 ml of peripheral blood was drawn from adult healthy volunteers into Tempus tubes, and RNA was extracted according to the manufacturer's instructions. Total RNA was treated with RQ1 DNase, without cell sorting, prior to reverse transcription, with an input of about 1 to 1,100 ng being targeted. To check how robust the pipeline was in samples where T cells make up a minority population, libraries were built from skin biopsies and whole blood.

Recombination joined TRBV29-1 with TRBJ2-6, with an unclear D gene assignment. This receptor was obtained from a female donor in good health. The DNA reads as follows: TGCAGCGTCCACTCTGGGGCCAACGTCCTGACTTTC. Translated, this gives CSVHSGANVLTF. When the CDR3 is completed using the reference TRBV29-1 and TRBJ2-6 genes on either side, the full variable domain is SAVISQKPSRDICQRGTSLTIQCQVDSQVTMMFWYRQQPGQSLTLIATANQGSEATYESGFVIDKFPISRPNLTFSTLTVSNMSPEDSSIYLCSVHSGANVLTFGAGSRLTVL.